A selection of T cell receptor beta chains follows, all from one sample in a study of T cell responses to AZD1222 COVID-19 vaccine. Measured with immunoSEQ multiplex PCR; TCRdb has only the in-frame clones, and not every one. The table lists 130,000 to 150,000 clones, roughly 86% of them singletons, with 5% to 6% in the top ten. The material was peripheral blood, obtained 28 days after the second AZD1222 dose. The receptors here all came from an adult who received the AZD1222 COVID-19 vaccine. CDR3s include the opening cysteine and the closing phenylalanine or tryptophan. D genes are given only for firm matches. A row's size may be missing; if present it is once, few, many or a size class.

J: TRBJ2-7
D: -
length: 14
V: TRBV11-2
size: -
DNA: TGTGCCAGCAGCTTCGAGGGTTTCTTCTACGAGCAGTACTTC
CDR3: CASSFEGFFYEQYF

J: TRBJ2-7
D: TRBD1
length: 16
V: TRBV27
size: few
DNA: TGTGCCAGCAGTTTATCTCAGGGGGCTAGATCCTACGAGCAGTACTTC
CDR3: CASSLSQGARSYEQYF

J: TRBJ1-2
D: -
length: 15
V: TRBV15
size: few
DNA: TGTGCCACCAGCAGGGGGGGTTCGGTCCCCTATGGCTACACCTTC
CDR3: CATSRGGSVPYGYTF

J: TRBJ1-5
D: -
length: 14
V: TRBV27
size: -
DNA: TGTGCCAGCAGTTTAGCGGGGCCCAATCAGCCCCAGCATTTT
CDR3: CASSLAGPNQPQHF

J: TRBJ1-6
D: TRBD1
length: 14
V: TRBV25-1
size: -
DNA: TGTGCCAGCAGTGGACAGGGCGTGTTAACACCCCTCCACTTT
CDR3: CASSGQGVLTPLHF

J: TRBJ2-5
D: TRBD1
length: 14
V: TRBV5-1
size: -
DNA: TGCGCCAGCAGCCTAGGGACAGGAGAAGAGACCCAGTACTTC
CDR3: CASSLGTGEETQYF

J: TRBJ2-7
D: -
length: 13
V: TRBV2
size: -
DNA: TGTGCCAGCAGTGAACCGGGGAGGTACGAGCAGTACTTC
CDR3: CASSEPGRYEQYF

J: TRBJ2-4
D: -
length: 11
V: TRBV2
size: -
DNA: TGTGCCAGCAGTGGGGGGGACATTCAGTACTTC
CDR3: CASSGGDIQYF

J: TRBJ2-5
D: TRBD1
length: 15
V: TRBV2
size: -
DNA: TGTGCCAGCAGTGGGGGGACAGGTCGAGAAGAGACCCAGTACTTC
CDR3: CASSGGTGREETQYF

J: TRBJ1-2
D: -
length: 13
V: TRBV6-5
size: -
DNA: TGTGCCAGCAGCCCAAGTTTGGCGACCGGCTACACCTTC
CDR3: CASSPSLATGYTF

J: TRBJ2-5
D: -
length: 15
V: TRBV25-1
size: -
DNA: TGTGCCAGCAGTGAATACCGGGCAGGAGCAGAGACCCAGTACTTC
CDR3: CASSEYRAGAETQYF

J: TRBJ2-1
D: TRBD2
length: 15
V: TRBV18
size: -
DNA: TGTGCCAGCTCACCAATGGCGGGGGGTTTCAATGAGCAGTTCTTC
CDR3: CASSPMAGGFNEQFF

J: TRBJ1-2
D: -
length: 15
V: TRBV6-5
size: -
DNA: TGTGCCAGCAGTTCGCCATTGGGTGACGGGGATGGCTACACCTTC
CDR3: CASSSPLGDGDGYTF

J: TRBJ2-3
D: -
length: 13
V: TRBV6-6
size: -
DNA: TGTGCCAGCAGTCCGGGGGGCCCAGATACGCAGTATTTT
CDR3: CASSPGGPDTQYF

J: TRBJ2-5
D: -
length: 12
V: TRBV7-2
size: -
DNA: TGTGCCAGCAGCCCCAACCAAGAGACCCAGTACTTC
CDR3: CASSPNQETQYF

J: TRBJ2-3
D: TRBD2
length: 16
V: TRBV10-2
size: -
DNA: TGCGCCAGCAGTCGAGCGGGGGGGCCTCACACAGATACGCAGTATTTT
CDR3: CASSRAGGPHTDTQYF

J: TRBJ1-1
D: TRBD1
length: 13
V: TRBV25-1
size: -
DNA: TGTGCCAGCGGAAGGGGGCTGCGGACTGAAGCTTTCTTT
CDR3: CASGRGLRTEAFF

J: TRBJ2-3
D: TRBD1
length: 15
V: TRBV27
size: -
DNA: TGTGCCAGCAGTCTACGGACAGGACTTACAGATACGCAGTATTTT
CDR3: CASSLRTGLTDTQYF

J: TRBJ1-4
D: -
length: 14
V: TRBV27
size: -
DNA: TGTGCCAGCAGTTTATCCGATAGAAATGAAAAACTGTTTTTT
CDR3: CASSLSDRNEKLFF

J: TRBJ1-5
D: -
length: 14
V: TRBV28
size: -
DNA: TGTGCCAGCAGTTTAACGTCTGGGGTGCAGCCCCAGCATTTT
CDR3: CASSLTSGVQPQHF

J: TRBJ2-7
D: TRBD1
length: 16
V: TRBV27
size: -
DNA: TGTGCCAGCAGGAAAGAGACAGGGGCTTTATCCTACGAGCAGTACTTC
CDR3: CASRKETGALSYEQYF

J: TRBJ2-7
D: TRBD2
length: 16
V: TRBV19
size: once
DNA: TGTGCCAGTACGTACGACTGGACTAGCGGGAGCTACGAGCAGTACTTC
CDR3: CASTYDWTSGSYEQYF

J: TRBJ1-1
D: -
length: 15
V: TRBV19
size: -
DNA: TGTGCCAGCAGGCGAACAGGGAACTCGAACACTGAAGCTTTCTTT
CDR3: CASRRTGNSNTEAFF

J: TRBJ1-3
D: -
length: 14
V: TRBV3-1/TRBV3-2
size: -
DNA: TGTGCCAGCGCTTTATTGAGCTCTGGAAACACCATATATTTT
CDR3: CASALLSSGNTIYF

J: TRBJ1-5
D: -
length: 13
V: TRBV6-1
size: -
DNA: TGTGCCAGCAGCCTGAAGGGCAATCAGCCCCAGCATTTT
CDR3: CASSLKGNQPQHF

J: TRBJ2-1
D: -
length: 16
V: TRBV7-8
size: -
DNA: TGTGCCAGCAGCTTACCAGCACATCCCTCCTACAATGAGCAGTTCTTC
CDR3: CASSLPAHPSYNEQFF

J: TRBJ1-5
D: -
length: 16
V: TRBV2
size: -
DNA: TGTGCCAGCAGGGACACCCGACAGGCTAGCAATCAGCCCCAGCATTTT
CDR3: CASRDTRQASNQPQHF

J: TRBJ2-2
D: -
length: 13
V: TRBV10-1
size: -
DNA: TGCGCCAGCAGTGAGGCTAGTCCCGGGGAGCTGTTTTTT
CDR3: CASSEASPGELFF

J: TRBJ1-1
D: TRBD1
length: 15
V: TRBV7-9
size: -
DNA: TGTGCCAGCAGCATCACCCAGGGGGGGATCACTGAAGCTTTCTTT
CDR3: CASSITQGGITEAFF

J: TRBJ2-5
D: TRBD2
length: 14
V: TRBV2
size: -
DNA: TGTGCCATCCGAACTGCTAGCGGGAAAGAGACCCAGTACTTC
CDR3: CAIRTASGKETQYF

J: TRBJ2-7
D: -
length: 15
V: TRBV9
size: few
DNA: TGTGCCAGCAGCGTAGCCCCCGGACTGGCCTACGAGCAGTACTTC
CDR3: CASSVAPGLAYEQYF

J: TRBJ1-2
D: -
length: 13
V: TRBV19
size: -
DNA: TGTGCCAGTACCTCGGACGGAATCTATGGCTACACCTTC
CDR3: CASTSDGIYGYTF

J: TRBJ1-5
D: -
length: 14
V: TRBV27
size: -
DNA: TGTGCCAGCAGTTTCGGGTATAGCAATCAGCCCCAGCATTTT
CDR3: CASSFGYSNQPQHF

J: TRBJ2-2
D: -
length: 14
V: TRBV11-2
size: -
DNA: TGTGCCAGCAGCAACAGGGAGGTTGGCGGGGAGCTGTTTTTT
CDR3: CASSNREVGGELFF

J: TRBJ1-2
D: -
length: 12
V: TRBV4-2
size: -
DNA: TGTGCCAGCAGCCAAGGGGACTATGGCTACACCTTC
CDR3: CASSQGDYGYTF

J: TRBJ1-2
D: -
length: 11
V: TRBV7-9
size: -
DNA: TGTGCCAGCAGCTACGCGTATGGCTACACCTTC
CDR3: CASSYAYGYTF

J: TRBJ1-1
D: -
length: 14
V: TRBV11-2
size: -
DNA: TGTGCCAGCAGCTTGGACTCCCTCGGGACTGAAGCTTTCTTT
CDR3: CASSLDSLGTEAFF

J: TRBJ2-5
D: -
length: 12
V: TRBV27
size: -
DNA: TGTGCCAGCAGTTTTGATGGGGAGACCCAGTACTTC
CDR3: CASSFDGETQYF

J: TRBJ2-3
D: -
length: 15
V: TRBV6-5
size: -
DNA: TGTGCCAGCAGCCCCCCCGGGGCCGCGACAGATACGCAGTATTTT
CDR3: CASSPPGAATDTQYF

J: TRBJ2-6
D: -
length: 16
V: TRBV4-2
size: few
DNA: TGTGCCAGCAGCCAAGATCCTAACTCTGGGGCCAACGTCCTGACTTTC
CDR3: CASSQDPNSGANVLTF

J: TRBJ2-5
D: -
length: 16
V: TRBV7-2
size: -
DNA: TGTGCCAGCAGCTTAGTGGGTAGTTCGGGCGGGGAGACCCAGTACTTC
CDR3: CASSLVGSSGGETQYF

J: TRBJ1-3
D: -
length: 14
V: TRBV9
size: -
DNA: TGTGCCAGCAGCCCAGGGGACTCTGGAAACACCATATATTTT
CDR3: CASSPGDSGNTIYF